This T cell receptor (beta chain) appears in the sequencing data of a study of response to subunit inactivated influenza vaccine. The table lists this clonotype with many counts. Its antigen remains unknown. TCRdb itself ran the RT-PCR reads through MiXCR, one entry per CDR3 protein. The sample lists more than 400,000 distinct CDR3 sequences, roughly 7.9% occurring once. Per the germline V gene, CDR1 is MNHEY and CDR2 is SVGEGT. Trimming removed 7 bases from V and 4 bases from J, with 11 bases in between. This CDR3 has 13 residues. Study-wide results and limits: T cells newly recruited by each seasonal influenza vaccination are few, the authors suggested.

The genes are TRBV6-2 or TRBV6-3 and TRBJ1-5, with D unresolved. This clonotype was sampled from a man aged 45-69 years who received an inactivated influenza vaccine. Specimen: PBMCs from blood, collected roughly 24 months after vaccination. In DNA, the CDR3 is TGTGCCAGCACTTGGCAGCAGAATCAGCCCCAGCATTTT. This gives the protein CASTWQQNQPQHF.